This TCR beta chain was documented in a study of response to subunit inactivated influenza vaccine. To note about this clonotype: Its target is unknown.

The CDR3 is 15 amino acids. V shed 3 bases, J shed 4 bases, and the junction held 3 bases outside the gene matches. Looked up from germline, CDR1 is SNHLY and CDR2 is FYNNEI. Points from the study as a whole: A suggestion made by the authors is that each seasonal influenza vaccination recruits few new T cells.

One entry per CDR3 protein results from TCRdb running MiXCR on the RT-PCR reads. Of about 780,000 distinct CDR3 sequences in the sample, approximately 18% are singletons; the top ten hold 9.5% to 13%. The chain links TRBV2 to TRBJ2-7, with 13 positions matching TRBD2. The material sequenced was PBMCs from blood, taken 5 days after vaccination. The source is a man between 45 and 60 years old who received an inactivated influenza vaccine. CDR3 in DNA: TGTGCCAGCAGTGAGGTGACTAGCGGGGGGTACGAGCAGTACTTC. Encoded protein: CASSEVTSGGYEQYF.